This is a list of T cell receptor beta chains from one sample in a study of blood T cells in healthy people across ages. Using its own MiXCR run on the 5' RACE reads, TCRdb lists one record per CDR3 protein. The sample lists around 520,000 distinct CDR3 sequences, roughly a quarter seen once, with approximately 3.5% in the top ten. These data were likewise used in another study, on T cells of mothers and their children.

What was sequenced was blood. The receptors were sampled from a boy aged 2 to 9 in good health. CDR3s include the opening cysteine and the closing phenylalanine or tryptophan.

16 | TRBV7-2 | CASSLMAASSGNTIYF
14 | TRBV15 | CATSRGTGNQPQHF
15 | TRBV9 | CASSGAGTNTGELFF
15 | TRBV13 | CASSSRGPNTGELFF
15 | TRBV9 | CASSVAGNRGETQYF
11 | TRBV14 | CASSPGGEQYF
13 | TRBV18 | CASSLGQQDEQYF
15 | TRBV7-9 | CASSSRDSYTDTQYF
14 | TRBV7-2 | CANMVDRSSYEQYF
15 | TRBV5-1 | CASSLGPRPPETQYF
15 | TRBV9 | CASSQGGSGGYEQYF
12 | TRBV24-1 | CATRGFSNEQFF
17 | TRBV3-1 | CASSQYQWGAGTDTQYF
15 | TRBV4-3 | CASSQEGMGRNEQFF
14 | TRBV2 | CASSVGWSNQPQHF
12 | TRBV5-1 | CASSSVGYGYTF
12 | TRBV27 | CATGLRLREQFF
15 | TRBV4-2 | CASSQGLADTDTQYF
13 | TRBV5-1 | CASSLVRAGEQYF
13 | TRBV25-1 | CASSESIPLGYTF
12 | TRBV5-1 | CASSVDGNTIYF
13 | TRBV21-1 | CASSRLKNSPLHF